Listed below are T cell receptor beta chains from one sample, sequenced in a study of blood T cells in healthy people across ages. TCRdb analysed the 5' RACE reads with MiXCR anew, one entry per CDR3 protein. The sample yields about 1.6 million distinct CDR3 sequences, about 35% seen once. Sample: blood. These receptors originate from a young woman in good health. Each CDR3 is given with its conserved first and last residue. A D gene is named only where the DNA matches it firmly. Expanded clones are given a class, and other clones once, few, many or no size at all.

NA TRBJ1-2 NA TRBV4-2 CASSQDPQRDLGGYTF TGTGCCAGCAGCCAAGACCCCCAGAGGGATCTGGGTGGCTACACCTTC
many TRBJ2-1 TRBD1 TRBV4-2 CASSLGTGSGNEQFF TGTGCCAGCAGCCTTGGGACAGGGTCTGGCAATGAGCAGTTCTTC
few TRBJ2-7 TRBD1 TRBV27 CASSRPGQATYEQYF TGTGCCAGCAGTAGACCGGGACAGGCAACCTACGAGCAGTACTTC
NA TRBJ2-1 TRBD1 TRBV13 CASSLALAGQGNLEQFF TGTGCCAGCAGCTTAGCCTTGGCCGGACAGGGGAACCTTGAGCAGTTCTTC
few TRBJ2-1 TRBD1 TRBV2 CASSMGQGIFNNEQFF TGTGCCAGCAGTATGGGACAGGGGATCTTCAACAATGAGCAGTTCTTC
few TRBJ1-1 NA TRBV7-9 CASSLGGVLNTEAFF TGTGCCAGCAGCTTAGGGGGGGTCCTGAACACTGAAGCTTTCTTT
NA TRBJ2-1 NA TRBV13 CASSVIPHNGQFF TGTGCCAGTAGCGTGATACCCCACAATGGGCAGTTCTTC
NA TRBJ1-1 TRBD1 TRBV9 CASSGRDSMNTEAFF TGTGCCAGCAGCGGGAGGGACAGCATGAACACTGAAGCTTTCTTT
NA TRBJ2-2 TRBD2 TRBV12-3/TRBV12-4 CASSVTGGNTGELFF TGTGCCAGCAGTGTAACGGGGGGGAACACCGGGGAGCTGTTTTTT
NA TRBJ2-1 TRBD2 TRBV10-3 CAIMGGGETYNEQFF TGTGCCATCATGGGCGGGGGAGAGACCTACAATGAGCAGTTCTTC
NA TRBJ1-1 NA TRBV7-9 CASSLARMSGSNTEAFF TGTGCCAGCAGCTTAGCGAGAATGTCAGGGAGCAACACTGAAGCTTTCTTT
NA TRBJ2-1 NA TRBV27 CASRDLQRVNEQFF TGTGCCAGCCGAGACCTTCAAAGGGTCAATGAGCAGTTCTTC
few TRBJ2-3 NA TRBV27 CASSPTIGGTDTQYF TGTGCCAGCAGTCCGACTATTGGAGGCACGGATACGCAGTATTTT
NA TRBJ1-3 NA TRBV20-1 CSARVLGNTIYF TGCAGTGCTAGGGTTTTGGGAAACACCATATATTTT
NA TRBJ2-3 NA TRBV9 CASSSRVALTDTQYF TGTGCCAGCAGCTCCCGAGTGGCCCTCACAGATACGCAGTATTTT
few TRBJ2-6 NA TRBV5-1 CASRLTGSTGGANVLTF TGCGCCAGCAGGCTAACAGGCTCCACAGGTGGGGCCAACGTCCTGACTTTC
NA TRBJ2-2 NA TRBV29-1 CSVEALTGELFF TGCAGCGTTGAGGCACTGACCGGGGAGCTGTTTTTT
NA TRBJ2-3 NA TRBV28 CASSRQADTQYF TGTGCCAGCAGCCGACAGGCAGATACGCAGTATTTT
NA TRBJ2-3 NA TRBV5-1 CASGFRSLQVDTQYF TGCGCCAGCGGCTTCCGAAGTCTGCAGGTAGATACGCAGTATTTT
NA TRBJ2-7 TRBD2 TRBV6-1 CASRTWTSGTYEQYF TGTGCCAGCAGAACCTGGACTAGCGGAACCTACGAGCAGTACTTC
few TRBJ2-5 NA TRBV6-5 CASSSGVETQYF TGTGCCAGCAGCTCAGGCGTGGAGACCCAGTACTTC
few TRBJ2-7 NA TRBV10-2 CASSDPGRIYEQYF TGCGCCAGCAGTGACCCGGGACGGATCTACGAGCAGTACTTC
NA TRBJ2-7 TRBD2 TRBV5-1 CASSLGALLAGGPYEQYF TGCGCCAGCAGCTTGGGGGCTTTGCTAGCGGGAGGGCCCTACGAGCAGTACTTC
few TRBJ1-5 NA TRBV5-1 CASSEIGNQPQHF TGCGCCAGCAGTGAAATCGGCAATCAGCCCCAGCATTTT
many TRBJ2-5 NA TRBV6-5 CASSYSMAGRQETQYF TGTGCCAGCAGTTACTCGATGGCAGGGCGCCAAGAGACCCAGTACTTC
many TRBJ2-1 NA TRBV9 CASSVTDEQFF TGTGCCAGCAGCGTAACGGATGAGCAGTTCTTC
many TRBJ2-5 TRBD1 TRBV29-1 CSVRGTDRGETQYF TGCAGCGTCAGAGGTACAGACAGGGGAGAGACCCAGTACTTC
NA TRBJ1-5 NA TRBV7-2 CASSFQGGQPQHF TGTGCCAGCAGCTTTCAGGGTGGTCAGCCCCAGCATTTT
few TRBJ1-5 NA TRBV2 CASTRDSNQPQHF TGTGCCAGCACCAGGGACAGCAATCAGCCCCAGCATTTT
many TRBJ1-2 TRBD1 TRBV29-1 CSTSTGGTGYTF TGCAGCACATCGACAGGGGGTACCGGCTACACCTTC
NA TRBJ1-1 NA TRBV27 CASSLSRDTTEAFF TGTGCCAGCAGCTTGAGCCGGGACACGACTGAAGCTTTCTTT